This T cell receptor beta chain was sequenced in a study of technical replicates of blood from a few donors (dated by TCRdb to the late 2010s). Trimming removed 2 bases from V and 4 bases from J; the gene matches leave 6 bases unexplained. According to the germline V gene, CDR1 reads MGHRA and CDR2 reads YSYEKL. The CDR3 holds 15 amino acids from the cysteine to the phenylalanine. CDR3 DNA only is kept here, 45 bases in frame from base 1. Libraries came from the immunoSEQ multiplex PCR assay. The clones in this table, taken by TCRdb from immuneACCESS, are in-frame only. Not every clone is retained; where verified, under half of the shortfall comes from an unresolved V gene, and the cause of the rest is unknown. In all, the sample holds 50,000 to 65,000 clones, and 92% of those were seen once. About 4.4% of the sample comes from the top ten. This clone was picked up one time. The specificity of this receptor is unknown. Base qualities were left out, and no much larger clone turns up one base away.

This TCR derives from a human donor in good health. Some clones in this sample may be carry-over from other donors' samples. Source material: PBMCs. The sequence is built from TRBV4-1 and TRBJ2-7; 9 junctional bases match TRBD1. The CDR3 protein is CASSQITGGPYEQYF. The nucleotides are TGCGCCAGCAGCCAAATAACAGGGGGCCCTTACGAGCAGTACTTC.